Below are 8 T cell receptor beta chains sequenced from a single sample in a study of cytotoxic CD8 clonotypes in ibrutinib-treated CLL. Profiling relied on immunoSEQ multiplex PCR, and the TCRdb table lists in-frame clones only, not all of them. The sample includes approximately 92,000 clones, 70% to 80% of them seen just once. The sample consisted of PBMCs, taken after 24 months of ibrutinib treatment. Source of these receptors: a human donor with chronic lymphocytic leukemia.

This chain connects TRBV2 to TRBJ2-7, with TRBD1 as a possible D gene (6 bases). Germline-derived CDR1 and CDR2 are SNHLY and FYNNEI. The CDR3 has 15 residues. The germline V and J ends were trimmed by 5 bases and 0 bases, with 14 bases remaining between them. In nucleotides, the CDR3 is TGTGCCAGCAGTTATCAGGGGAAGAGCTCCTACGAGCAGTACTTC. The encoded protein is CASSYQGKSSYEQYF.

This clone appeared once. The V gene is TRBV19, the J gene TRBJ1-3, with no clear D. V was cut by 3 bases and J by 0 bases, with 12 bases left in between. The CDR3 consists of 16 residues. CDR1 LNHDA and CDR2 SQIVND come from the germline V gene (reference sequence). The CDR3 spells CASSMSRKSSGNTIYF. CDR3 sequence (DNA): TGTGCCAGTAGTATGAGCAGGAAAAGCTCTGGAAACACCATATATTTT.

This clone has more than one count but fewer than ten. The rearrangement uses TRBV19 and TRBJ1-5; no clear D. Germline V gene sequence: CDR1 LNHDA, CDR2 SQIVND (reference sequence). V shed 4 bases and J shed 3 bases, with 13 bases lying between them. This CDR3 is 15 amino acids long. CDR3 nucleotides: TGTGCCAGTAGTAATCCAACCGGAAACAATCAGCCCCAGCATTTT. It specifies CASSNPTGNNQPQHF.

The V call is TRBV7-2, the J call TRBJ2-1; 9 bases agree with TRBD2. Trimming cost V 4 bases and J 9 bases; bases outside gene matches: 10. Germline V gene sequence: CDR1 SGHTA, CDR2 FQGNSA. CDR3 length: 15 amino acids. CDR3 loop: CASSWTRVAGVEQFF. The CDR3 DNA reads TGTGCCAGCAGCTGGACCAGGGTAGCGGGGGTTGAGCAGTTCTTC.

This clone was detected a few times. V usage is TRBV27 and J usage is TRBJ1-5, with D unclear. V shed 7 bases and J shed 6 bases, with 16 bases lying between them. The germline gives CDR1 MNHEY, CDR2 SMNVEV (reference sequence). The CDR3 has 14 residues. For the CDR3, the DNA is TGTGCCAGCACCCTACACTTGGGAGTTCAGCCCCAGCATTTT. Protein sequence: CASTLHLGVQPQHF.

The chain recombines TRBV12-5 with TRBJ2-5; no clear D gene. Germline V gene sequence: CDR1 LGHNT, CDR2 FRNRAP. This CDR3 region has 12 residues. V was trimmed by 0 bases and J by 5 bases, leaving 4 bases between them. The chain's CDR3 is CASGLVKETQYF. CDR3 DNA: TGTGCTAGTGGTTTGGTTAAGGAGACCCAGTACTTC. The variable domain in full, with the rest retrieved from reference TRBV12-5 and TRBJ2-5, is DARVTQTPRHKVTEMGQEVTMRCQPILGHNTVFWYRQTMMQGLELLAYFRNRAPLDDSGMPKDRFSAEMPDATLATLKIQPSEPRDSAVYFCASGLVKETQYFGPGTRLLVL.

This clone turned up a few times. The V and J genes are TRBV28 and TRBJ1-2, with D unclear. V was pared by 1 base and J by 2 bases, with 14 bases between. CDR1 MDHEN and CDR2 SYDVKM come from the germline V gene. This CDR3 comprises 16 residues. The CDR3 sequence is CASSLYLRRKNYGYTF. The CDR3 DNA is TGTGCCAGCAGTTTATACCTTCGACGGAAAAACTATGGCTACACCTTC.

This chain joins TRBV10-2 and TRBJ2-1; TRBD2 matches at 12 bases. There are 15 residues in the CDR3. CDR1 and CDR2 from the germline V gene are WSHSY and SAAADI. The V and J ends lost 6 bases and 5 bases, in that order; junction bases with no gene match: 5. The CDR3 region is CASSQLAGGNNEQFF. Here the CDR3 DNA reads TGCGCCAGCAGCCAACTAGCGGGAGGTAACAATGAGCAGTTCTTC.